The 17 T cell receptor beta chains listed next were all sequenced from one sample in a study of metastatic and nonmetastatic thyroid tumors. There were no patients who had received any treatment before thyroid surgery. TCRdb re-called the PCR reads with MiXCR. This sample has under 30,000 clones, with more than 20% found just once. Sequencing was carried out using blood. The source is a female donor with papillary thyroid cancer or a benign thyroid nodule (not recorded which). Some clones in this sample may be carry-over from other donors' samples.

This clone is medium-sized by share. This chain links TRBV11-2 with TRBJ2-7; 7 bases agree with TRBD2. The germline gives CDR1 SGHAT, CDR2 FQNNGV. The CDR3 runs 15 residues. V shed 5 bases, J shed 4 bases, and the junction held 11 bases outside the gene matches. CDR3 coding DNA: TGTGCCAGCAGCCTCACGGGAGGTTGGCGTTACGAGCAGTACTTC. Encoded protein: CASSLTGGWRYEQYF.

This clone was recorded at least ten times. The rearrangement joins TRBV12-3 or TRBV12-4 to TRBJ2-4; D gene unclear. V lost 11 bases and J lost 0, with 20 bases in between. The CDR3 consists of 16 residues. CDR3 DNA sequence: TGTGCCGCGGAACGTAGGGCTTCACTAGCCAAAAACATTCAGTACTTC. Its protein is CAAERRASLAKNIQYF.

This clone has ten or more counts. The chain carries TRBV10-2 and TRBJ2-7; D is possibly TRBD2 (6 bases). The CDR3 has 14 residues. Per the germline V gene, CDR1 is WSHSY and CDR2 is SAAADI. V was clipped by 8 bases and J by 5 bases, with 19 bases between them. The CDR3 DNA follows: TGCGCCAGCCTGAAAGAAGGGACTCCCAACGAGCAGTACTTC. The encoded protein is CASLKEGTPNEQYF.

There are many counts of this clone. This chain connects TRBV15 to TRBJ1-1; D gene ambiguous. Germline V gene sequence: CDR1 LNHNV, CDR2 YYDKDF (reference sequence). V shed 7 bases and J shed 0 bases, with 9 bases lying between them. This CDR3 is built from 13 residues. CDR3 region: CATTDLMNTEAFF. For the CDR3, the DNA is TGTGCCACCACCGATTTGATGAACACTGAAGCTTTCTTT.

Relative to its sample, this clone is medium-sized. The J gene is TRBJ2-7, the V gene TRBV5-1; weak D call: TRBD2 (5 bases). The CDR3 loop spans 11 amino acids. V lost 2 bases and J lost 6, with 6 bases in between. Germline V gene lookup returns CDR1 SGHRS and CDR2 YFSETQ. CDR3 amino acids: CASSFRGEQYF. CDR3 sequence (DNA): TGCGCCAGCAGCTTTCGGGGCGAGCAGTACTTC.

V gene TRBV28 combines with J gene TRBJ2-7; the D is unclear. Trimming removed 6 bases at V and 13 bases at J, with 28 bases between. Germline CDR1 reads MDHEN; CDR2 reads SYDVKM. The CDR3 length is 15 residues. CDR3 sequence reads: CASSQPPPYLYEYYF. The CDR3 nucleotides read TGTGCCAGCAGCCAACCCCCTCCATATCTCTACGAGTATTACTTC.

This sequence joins TRBV12-3 or TRBV12-4 and TRBJ1-2, with 7 bases fitting TRBD1. CDR3 length: 15 amino acids. Unmatched junction bases numbered 15, after V lost 6 bases and J lost 8 bases. The CDR3 region is CASSNSGQHYRGYTF. CDR3 nucleotides: TGTGCCAGCAGCAACTCGGGACAGCACTATCGCGGCTACACCTTC.

The chain is built from TRBV6-1 and TRBJ1-6, with no clear D. V was shortened by 7 bases and J by 4 bases, with 17 bases between the two germline ends. Germline V gene sequence: CDR1 MNHNS, CDR2 SASEGT. The CDR3 is 16 amino acids. CDR3 protein: CASTGLQLVYNSPLHF. In DNA, the CDR3 is TGTGCCAGCACAGGTCTACAGCTGGTGTATAATTCACCCCTCCACTTT.

This clone occurred many times. This chain connects TRBV2 to TRBJ1-2; 7 bases are a match to TRBD1. The CDR3 consists of 13 residues. Germline CDR1 SNHLY, CDR2 FYNNEI. V shed 5 bases, J shed 5 bases, and the junction held 5 bases outside the gene matches. The CDR3, as DNA: TGTGCCAGCAGTCAGGTGACAGGGTATGGCTACACCTTC. Translating it yields CASSQVTGYGYTF. Filled out from reference TRBV2 and TRBJ1-2, the complete variable domain reads EPEVTQTPSHQVTQMGQEVILRCVPISNHLYFYWYRQILGQKVEFLVSFYNNEISEKSEIFDDQFSVERPDGSNFTLKIRSTKLEDSAMYFCASSQVTGYGYTFGSGTRLTVV.

This clone was counted ten times or more. J is TRBJ2-7 and V is TRBV30, with a weak D call TRBD2 (5 bases). From germline, CDR1 is GTSNPN and CDR2 SVGIG (reference sequence). V lost 3 bases to trimming and J lost 4 bases, with 16 bases between them. The CDR3 is made up of 14 amino acids. The CDR3 is CAWRSLAAKYEQYF. CDR3 nucleotides: TGTGCCTGGAGGTCCCTAGCAGCAAAATACGAGCAGTACTTC.

This clone was seen many times. DNA of the CDR3: TGCAGTGCTTCGATGGGACTAGCGGGAGATTACGCAGATACGCAGTATTTT. This codes for CSASMGLAGDYADTQYF. The V gene is TRBV20-1, the J gene TRBJ2-3; TRBD2 matches at 14 bases. Losses at the gene ends were 5 bases for V and 4 bases for J; bases not matched to a gene: 11. CDR1 DFQATT and CDR2 SNEGSKA come from the germline V gene (reference sequence). The CDR3 is 17 residues long.

The CDR3 sequence is CSAIQGSSGNTIYF. The CDR3 DNA is TGCAGTGCTATTCAGGGTAGCTCTGGAAACACCATATATTTT. V and J are TRBV20-1 and TRBJ1-3; tentatively, D is TRBD1 (5 bases). With 4 bases removed from V and 0 bases from J, the gap between germline ends came to 10 bases. Germline V CDR1 and CDR2: DFQATT, SNEGSKA (reference sequence). This CDR3 spans 14 amino acids.

This clone was seen many times. This chain joins TRBV20-1 and TRBJ2-7; D might be TRBD2 (5 bases). Germline CDR1 is DFQATT and CDR2 is SNEGSKA (reference sequence). The CDR3 extends over 15 amino acids. V was clipped by 1 base and J by 6 bases, with 19 bases between them. DNA for the CDR3: TGCAGTGCTAGAGGGCCGGGAACGGCGCCCTTCGAGCAGTACTTC. Encoded protein: CSARGPGTAPFEQYF.

By sample share, this clone is medium-sized (0.01 to 0.1%). The gene calls are TRBV5-1 and TRBJ2-7; TRBD1 is a possible D gene (5 bases). Trimming took off 5 bases at V and 0 bases at J, with 9 bases between the two ends. Germline V lookup: CDR1 SGHRS, CDR2 YFSETQ. CDR3 length: 13 residues. CDR3 coding DNA: TGCGCCAGCAGGGACACGATCTCCTACGAGCAGTACTTC. Its translation: CASRDTISYEQYF. Together with reference TRBV5-1 and TRBJ2-7, the CDR3 gives the full variable domain: KAGVTQTPRYLIKTRGQQVTLSCSPISGHRSVSWYQQTPGQGLQFLFEYFSETQRNKGNFPGRFSGRQFSNSRSEMNVSTLELGDSALYLCASRDTISYEQYFGPGTRLTVT.

In this sample, this clone turned up many times. V usage is TRBV10-3 and J usage is TRBJ1-5; D not resolved. CDR1 is ENHRY and CDR2 is SYGVKD in the germline V gene. This CDR3 region has 14 residues. V was shortened by 0 bases and J by 6 bases, with 9 bases between the two germline ends. The CDR3 spells CAISESGVSQPQHF. The CDR3 coding sequence is TGTGCCATCAGTGAGTCCGGGGTAAGTCAGCCCCAGCATTTT.

A note on this clone: At one end the junction does not follow the germline gene, possibly because of a read error. CDR3 in amino acids: CASISSTDTGDLFF. CDR3 bases: TGTGCCAGCATCTCATCGACAGACACCGGGGATCTGTTTTTT. The rearrangement links TRBV6-1 to TRBJ2-2; D possibly matches TRBD1 or TRBD2 (5 bases each). The CDR3 extends over 14 amino acids. CDR1 is MNHNS, CDR2 SASEGT, per germline.

This clone was found many times. Other DNA sequences in the same sample also yield this CDR3. The chain joins TRBV7-6 to TRBJ1-1; possibly TRBD1 for D (5 bases). Per the germline V gene, CDR1 is SGHVS and CDR2 is FNYEAQ. The CDR3 contains 13 residues. V was clipped by 5 bases and J by 8 bases, with 15 bases between them. CDR3 sequence (DNA): TGTGCCAGCAGCGAGGACGGGGGAACCGAAGCTTTCTTT. Translating it yields CASSEDGGTEAFF.